One and the same sample provided the 14 T cell receptor beta chains below, sequenced in a study of cytotoxic CD8 clonotypes in ibrutinib-treated CLL. The table came from immunoSEQ multiplex PCR; TCRdb's copy has only in-frame clones and leaves some out. The sample has some 300,000 clones, roughly 80% seen once. Sequencing used PBMCs, obtained before ibrutinib treatment. The source is a human donor with chronic lymphocytic leukemia.

The V call is TRBV4-3, the J call TRBJ2-2, with TRBD2 matching 10 bases. Germline CDR1 LGHNA, CDR2 YSLEER. V was clipped by 0 bases and J by 4 bases; unmatched bases: 8. This CDR3 comprises 18 residues. The CDR3 region has the DNA TGCGCCAGCAGCCAAGAAAGTATTCTAGCGGGAGCCACCGGGGAGCTGTTTTTT. Translation gives CASSQESILAGATGELFF.

CDR3 DNA sequence: TGTGCCAGCAGCTTAGATTTAACCTCAGATACGCAGTATTTT. Protein product: CASSLDLTSDTQYF. The rearrangement uses TRBV7-2 and TRBJ2-3; no definite D call. Per the germline V gene, CDR1 is SGHTA and CDR2 is FQGNSA. Trimming took 1 base from V and 4 from J, leaving 9 bases between them. The CDR3 contains 14 residues.

This clone was recorded a few times. J is TRBJ2-7 and V is TRBV28, with D possibly TRBD1 on 5 matching bases. The CDR3 is made up of 12 amino acids. V lost 6 bases to trimming and J lost 7 bases, with 13 bases between them. Germline V gene lookup returns CDR1 MDHEN and CDR2 SYDVKM. The CDR3 reads CASSTPPGEQYF. The CDR3 DNA follows: TGTGCCAGCAGCACCCCACCAGGGGAGCAGTACTTC.

A few counts support this clone. V gene TRBV6-5 combines with J gene TRBJ2-7; no reliable D call. Germline loops: CDR1 MNHEY, CDR2 SVGAGI. V lost 2 bases to trimming and J lost 6 bases, with 8 bases between them. CDR3 length equals 12 residues. The chain's CDR3 is CASSYGYGEQYF. CDR3 sequence (DNA): TGTGCCAGCAGTTACGGATATGGCGAGCAGTACTTC.

Comments on this clone: The junction differs from germline at one of its ends, possibly a read error. J is TRBJ1-2 and V is TRBV18; D ambiguous. Germline lookup yields CDR1 KGHSH and CDR2 LQKENI. The CDR3 spans 13 residues. This chain's CDR3 is CASSPTGDSLSLF. The CDR3 region has the DNA TGTGCCAGCTCTCCCACTGGAGATTCCTTAAGTCTATTC.

J is TRBJ2-5 and V is TRBV5-1; D may be TRBD2 (5 bases). The CDR3 length is 14 residues. Trimming shortened V by 4 bases and J by 1 base, and 11 bases separated the two germline ends. Germline values: CDR1 SGHRS, CDR2 YFSETQ. CDR3 sequence: CASSLDAGQETQYF. The CDR3 coding sequence is TGCGCCAGCAGCCTGGACGCGGGCCAAGAGACCCAGTACTTC.

For this clone: Other nucleotide sequences in the sample specify the same CDR3. This chain uses TRBV4-3 with TRBJ1-5; D uncertain. The germline gives CDR1 LGHNA, CDR2 YSLEER. The CDR3 loop spans 14 amino acids. The V and J ends lost 0 bases and 4 bases respectively, with 7 bases between them. The CDR3 DNA follows: TGCGCCAGCAGCCAAGATTTAGGGAATCAGCCCCAGCATTTT. It yields the protein CASSQDLGNQPQHF.

The chain combines TRBV10-3 with TRBJ2-4, with 10 bases aligning to TRBD2. The CDR3 has 14 residues. Germline V CDR1 and CDR2: ENHRY, SYGVKD. Unmatched junction bases numbered 6, after V lost 5 bases and J lost 8 bases. As DNA, the CDR3 is TGTGCCATCAGTAACAAGCGGGAGGGATACATTCAGTACTTC. Its translation is CAISNKREGYIQYF.

V gene TRBV6-6 combines with J gene TRBJ1-1; possible D gene TRBD1, 5 bases. The CDR3 runs 14 residues. The germline V and J ends were trimmed by 1 base and 1 base, with 7 bases remaining between them. Germline CDR1 is MNHNY and CDR2 is SVGAGI (reference sequence). CDR3 in amino acids: CASSYLQENTEAFF. The CDR3 nucleotides read TGTGCCAGCAGTTACTTACAGGAGAACACTGAAGCTTTCTTT.

V usage is TRBV7-6 and J usage is TRBJ1-6; 7 nucleotides agree with TRBD1. The CDR3 consists of 15 residues. The junction had 6 bases not matched to a gene; V was cut back by 5 bases and J by 5 bases. Per the germline V gene, CDR1 is SGHVS and CDR2 is FNYEAQ. CDR3 in amino acids: CASSAGTDHNSPLHF. For the CDR3, the DNA is TGTGCCAGCAGCGCCGGGACAGACCATAATTCACCCCTCCACTTT.

The sample holds a few counts of this clone. J is TRBJ2-3 and V is TRBV6-5; 7 bases are a match to TRBD1. The germline CDR1 and CDR2 sequences are MNHEY and SVGAGI. Trimming cost V 3 bases and J 2 bases; bases outside gene matches: 2. This CDR3 is built from 14 residues. In DNA, the CDR3 is TGTGCCAGCAGTTATGGGACAGACACAGATACGCAGTATTTT. Translating gives CASSYGTDTDTQYF.

This chain connects TRBV5-4 to TRBJ1-4; D not resolved. Trimming took off 1 base at V and 0 bases at J, with 4 bases between the two ends. The CDR3 has 14 amino acids. Germline values: CDR1 SGHNT, CDR2 YYREEE (reference sequence). The CDR3 loop reads CASSLHATNEKLFF. CDR3 DNA: TGTGCCAGCAGCTTGCATGCAACTAATGAAAAACTGTTTTTT. Complete variable domain (other parts from reference TRBV5-4 and TRBJ1-4): ETGVTQSPTHLIKTRGQQVTLRCSSQSGHNTVSWYQQALGQGPQFIFQYYREEENGRGNFPPRFSGLQFPNYSSELNVNALELDDSALYLCASSLHATNEKLFFGSGTQLSVL.

The J gene is TRBJ2-4, the V gene TRBV6-5, with TRBD1 matching 7 bases. The CDR3 has 15 amino acids. The V gene's germline CDR1 is MNHEY and CDR2 SVGAGI. The trim removed 5 bases at V and 0 bases at J, leaving 4 bases unmatched. The DNA of the CDR3 is TGTGCCAGCAGTACGACAGGGCTAGCCAAAAACATTCAGTACTTC. As protein: CASSTTGLAKNIQYF.

The V gene is TRBV7-2, the J gene TRBJ2-5; 10 positions match TRBD2. Germline values: CDR1 SGHTA, CDR2 FQGNSA. Trimming at V came to 6 bases and at J to 5 bases, leaving 9 bases not matched to a gene. CDR3 size: 15 residues. CDR3 DNA: TGTGCCAGCAGACCGCTAGCGGGAGATTTCGAGACCCAGTACTTC. It translates to CASRPLAGDFETQYF.